These T cell receptor beta chains were read from a single sample in a study of cytomegalovirus exposure and HLA in healthy donors. Only in-frame clones appear in the TCRdb table, and some are missing; sequencing was by immunoSEQ multiplex PCR. The repertoire consists of 35,000 to 45,000 clones, with nearly 70% occurring once and the leading ten covering over 6.5%. Sequences were obtained from PBMCs. Receptors originate from a man aged 25 to 45 in good health and CMV-seronegative. CDR3s include the opening cysteine and the closing phenylalanine or tryptophan. D genes are given only for firm matches. A clone size is listed for some rows: how often the clone was seen (once, few, many), or a class if it is expanded.

length: 15; size: .; V: TRBV7-2; J: TRBJ1-4; D: TRBD1; DNA: TGTGCCAGCAGACGCGGACAGGGGGCGGATGAAAAACTGTTTTTT; CDR3: CASRRGQGADEKLFF
length: 18; size: .; V: TRBV2; J: TRBJ2-2; D: TRBD2; DNA: TGTGCCAGCAGTTCAAGGACGACTAGCGGGGGGGATACCGGGGAGCTGTTTTTT; CDR3: CASSSRTTSGGDTGELFF
length: 17; size: once; V: TRBV5-8; J: TRBJ2-1; D: TRBD2; DNA: TGTGCCAGCAGCTTGGAAGGGACTAGCGGGGGAAACAATGAGCAGTTCTTC; CDR3: CASSLEGTSGGNNEQFF
length: 15; size: .; V: TRBV14; J: TRBJ2-5; D: TRBD2; DNA: TGTGCCAGCAGCGGGGGTGGGGGGGGCCAAGAGACCCAGTACTTC; CDR3: CASSGGGGGQETQYF
length: 15; size: .; V: TRBV10-3; J: TRBJ1-1; D: TRBD1; DNA: TGTGCCATCAGCCCGACAGGGCGGATGGGCACTGAAGCTTTCTTT; CDR3: CAISPTGRMGTEAFF
length: 13; size: .; V: TRBV5-1; J: TRBJ2-7; D: TRBD1; DNA: TGCGCCAGCAGCACCCGACAGGGCTTCAAGCAGTACTTC; CDR3: CASSTRQGFKQYF
length: 10; size: .; V: TRBV29-1; J: TRBJ1-1; D: .; DNA: TGCAGCGTAAGGGGCACTGAAGCTTTCTTT; CDR3: CSVRGTEAFF
length: 15; size: few; V: TRBV18; J: TRBJ2-3; D: .; DNA: TGTGCCAGCTCACCCCCCGGACTTAGCACAGATACGCAGTATTTT; CDR3: CASSPPGLSTDTQYF
length: 15; size: .; V: TRBV5-1; J: TRBJ2-4; D: .; DNA: TGCGCCAGCAGCTTGGACAGGGTAGGGCAAAACATTCAGTACTTC; CDR3: CASSLDRVGQNIQYF
length: 13; size: .; V: TRBV29-1; J: TRBJ2-7; D: .; DNA: TGCAGCGTTGCCCGGACAGCCGATTACGAGCAGTACTTC; CDR3: CSVARTADYEQYF
length: 15; size: .; V: TRBV28; J: TRBJ2-5; D: TRBD2; DNA: TGTGCCAGCATTTCCTATGCGGGAGTCAGGGAGACCCAGTACTTC; CDR3: CASISYAGVRETQYF
length: 14; size: .; V: TRBV11-3; J: TRBJ2-1; D: TRBD1; DNA: TGTGCCAGCAGCCTTTCAACAGGGGGCAATGAGCAGTTCTTC; CDR3: CASSLSTGGNEQFF
length: 12; size: .; V: TRBV6-1; J: TRBJ2-7; D: .; DNA: TGTGCCAGCAGCTCCGGGACACACTATCAGTACTTC; CDR3: CASSSGTHYQYF
length: 16; size: many; V: TRBV19; J: TRBJ2-6; D: .; DNA: TGTGCCAGTAGTTCCTATGACAGGCCTGGGGCCAACGTCCTGACTTTC; CDR3: CASSSYDRPGANVLTF
length: 13; size: .; V: TRBV29-1; J: TRBJ2-7; D: .; DNA: TGCAGCGTTTCAGGACAGTTCGAGGTCGAGCAGTACTTC; CDR3: CSVSGQFEVEQYF
length: 14; size: .; V: TRBV6-5; J: TRBJ2-7; D: TRBD1; DNA: TGTGCCAGCTCAATACTCCGGGACAGCTACGAGCAGTACTTC; CDR3: CASSILRDSYEQYF
length: 15; size: .; V: TRBV7-7; J: TRBJ2-7; D: TRBD1; DNA: TGTGCTAGCAGCTTAGGGACAGGGTATCCCTACGAGCAGTACTTC; CDR3: CASSLGTGYPYEQYF
length: 16; size: .; V: TRBV6-5; J: TRBJ2-1; D: .; DNA: TGTGCCAGCAGTTACGATTTGGGGGCGTCCTACAATGAGCAGTTCTTC; CDR3: CASSYDLGASYNEQFF
length: 15; size: .; V: TRBV11-3; J: TRBJ2-5; D: .; DNA: TGTGCCAGCAGCTTAGGGGGGCTCGGGCAAGAGACCCAGTACTTC; CDR3: CASSLGGLGQETQYF
length: 13; size: .; V: TRBV18; J: TRBJ2-3; D: TRBD1; DNA: TGTGCCAGCTCACTAACAGGGGCAGATACGCAGTATTTT; CDR3: CASSLTGADTQYF
length: 13; size: .; V: TRBV4-1; J: TRBJ1-4; D: .; DNA: TGCGCCAGCAGACCGGGACTCTGGGGGAAACTGTTTTTT; CDR3: CASRPGLWGKLFF
length: 14; size: few; V: TRBV28; J: TRBJ1-1; D: .; DNA: TGTGCCAGCAGTTTAACAAAAATGAACACTGAAGCTTTCTTT; CDR3: CASSLTKMNTEAFF
length: 16; size: .; V: TRBV4-3; J: TRBJ1-4; D: .; DNA: TGCGCCAGCAGCCGACAGGCCCCTGCAACTAATGAAAAACTGTTTTTT; CDR3: CASSRQAPATNEKLFF
length: 16; size: few; V: TRBV4-1; J: TRBJ1-5; D: TRBD1; DNA: TGCGCCAGCAGCCAGGGACAGGGGAATAGCAATCAGCCCCAGCATTTT; CDR3: CASSQGQGNSNQPQHF
length: 15; size: .; V: TRBV13; J: TRBJ2-1; D: TRBD1; DNA: TGTGCCAGCAGCTCGGGACAGATATCCTACAATGAGCAGTTCTTC; CDR3: CASSSGQISYNEQFF